This T cell receptor beta chain was retrieved from a study of monozygotic twins with inflammatory bowel disease. Germline loops: CDR1 SGHRS, CDR2 YFSETQ. The CDR3 contains 17 residues. TCRdb reprocessed the 5' RACE reads; each CDR3 protein has one entry and no DNA is given. Its clone listing holds about 440,000 distinct CDR3 sequences. The chain couples TRBV5-1 to TRBJ2-1; TCRdb indicates TRBD2, and absent DNA this call remains unverified. The TCR comes from a human donor with ulcerative colitis or Crohn's disease, or a healthy co-twin of an affected twin (not recorded which). The sample comprised blood. This chain's CDR3 is CASSQGLAGASYNEQFF.